The following is a T cell receptor beta chain sequence with its context. Its target is not known. This table comes from immunoSEQ multiplex PCR, and its TCRdb copy is limited to in-frame clones, with some not included. The profile shows millions of clones, approximately 90% of them singletons. The data originate from a study of shared clonotypes between healthy human individuals. Study outcomes and limitations: Sequencing depth was expected to affect clonotype sharing among donors.

J gave up 1 base and V 7 bases, and 3 bases lay outside the gene matches. Germline V CDR1 and CDR2: LNHDA, SQIVND (reference sequence). The CDR3 extends over 15 amino acids. Sequenced input: naive CD4+ T cells sorted from blood. Subset defined: CD45RA+ positively selected. The TCR was taken from a man aged 18 to 29 in good health. The rearrangement links TRBV19 to TRBJ2-3; 12 positions match TRBD2. The DNA for the CDR3 is TGTGCCAGTACCACTAGCGGGGGGCGCACAGATACGCAGTATTTT. This codes for CASTTSGGRTDTQYF.